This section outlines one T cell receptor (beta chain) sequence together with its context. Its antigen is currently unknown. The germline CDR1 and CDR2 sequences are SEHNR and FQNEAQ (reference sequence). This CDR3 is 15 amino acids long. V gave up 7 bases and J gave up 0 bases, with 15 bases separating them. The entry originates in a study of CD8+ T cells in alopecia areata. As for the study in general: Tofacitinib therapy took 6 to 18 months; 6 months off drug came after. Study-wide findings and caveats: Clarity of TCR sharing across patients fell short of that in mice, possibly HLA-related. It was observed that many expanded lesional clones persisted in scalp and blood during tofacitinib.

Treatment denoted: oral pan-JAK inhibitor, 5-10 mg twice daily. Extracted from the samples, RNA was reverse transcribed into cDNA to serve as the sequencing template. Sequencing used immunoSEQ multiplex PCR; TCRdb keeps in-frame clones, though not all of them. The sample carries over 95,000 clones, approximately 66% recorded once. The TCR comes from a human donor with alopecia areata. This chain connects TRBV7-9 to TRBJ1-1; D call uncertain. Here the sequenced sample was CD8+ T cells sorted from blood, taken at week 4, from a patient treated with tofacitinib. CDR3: CASTFGPTMNTEAFF. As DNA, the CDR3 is TGTGCCAGCACTTTTGGACCCACGATGAACACTGAAGCTTTCTTT.